A selection of T cell receptor beta chains follows, all from one sample in a study of cytomegalovirus exposure and HLA in healthy donors. Generated by immunoSEQ multiplex PCR, the TCRdb table keeps only in-frame clones and is missing some. Among approximately 100,000 clones listed, more than 75% were seen once. Sequenced: PBMCs. The receptor set was obtained from a woman under 30 in good health and CMV-seropositive. The CDR3 runs from the conserved cysteine through the conserved F or W. D genes are given only for firm matches. The size of a clone is reported for some rows only, either as once, few or many, or as a class for expanded clones.

V,D,J,size,CDR3,DNA
TRBV27,TRBD2,TRBJ2-1,NA,CASSLGREGGNEQFF,TGTGCCAGCAGTTTAGGGCGGGAGGGGGGCAATGAGCAGTTCTTC
TRBV15,TRBD1,TRBJ1-6,NA,CATSRGGQGRGPLHF,TGTGCCACCAGCAGAGGGGGACAGGGAAGAGGACCCCTCCACTTT
TRBV27,TRBD2,TRBJ2-1,NA,CASSPPGLAGGSPYNEQFF,TGTGCCAGCAGTCCACCGGGACTAGCGGGAGGTTCCCCCTACAATGAGCAGTTCTTC
TRBV2,NA,TRBJ2-1,NA,CASRNLRDFSEQFF,TGTGCCAGCCGGAATCTGCGGGATTTCAGTGAGCAGTTCTTC
TRBV7-7,TRBD1,TRBJ2-2,NA,CASGELGTGVVSGELFF,TGTGCCAGCGGGGAACTAGGGACAGGGGTTGTTTCCGGGGAGCTGTTTTTT
TRBV9,NA,TRBJ2-7,NA,CASSTQGFSYEQYF,TGTGCCAGCAGTACCCAGGGATTCTCCTACGAGCAGTACTTC
TRBV9,TRBD1,TRBJ2-7,NA,CASSGATGGWNEQYF,TGTGCCAGCAGCGGAGCGACAGGGGGCTGGAACGAGCAGTACTTC
TRBV11-2,TRBD2,TRBJ2-1,NA,CASSSPGTSVIYEQFF,TGTGCCAGCAGCTCACCCGGGACTAGCGTTATCTATGAGCAGTTCTTC
TRBV4-2,TRBD1,TRBJ2-7,NA,CASSPTGSYEQYF,TGTGCCAGCAGCCCGACAGGGTCCTACGAGCAGTACTTC
TRBV10-2,TRBD2,TRBJ2-1,few,CASSDVTSGGFYYNEQFF,TGCGCCAGCAGTGACGTGACTAGCGGGGGATTCTACTACAATGAGCAGTTCTTC
TRBV9,NA,TRBJ2-2,NA,CASSVRGGTGELFF,TGTGCCAGCAGCGTAAGGGGGGGGACCGGGGAGCTGTTTTTT
TRBV27,TRBD2,TRBJ2-1,NA,CASRNLAGGPYNEQFF,TGTGCCAGCAGAAATCTAGCGGGAGGGCCTTACAATGAGCAGTTCTTC
TRBV7-3,TRBD2,TRBJ2-2,NA,CASSFVAGFTGELFF,TGTGCCAGCAGCTTCGTAGCGGGATTCACCGGGGAGCTGTTTTTT
TRBV2,TRBD2,TRBJ2-2,NA,CASSGTSEHTGELFF,TGTGCCAGCAGCGGGACTAGCGAGCACACCGGGGAGCTGTTTTTT
TRBV5-1,NA,TRBJ2-7,NA,CASSDKSSYEQYF,TGCGCCAGCAGCGATAAGAGCTCCTACGAGCAGTACTTC
TRBV30,NA,TRBJ2-5,NA,CAWSPDSQETQYF,TGTGCCTGGAGTCCGGACAGCCAAGAGACCCAGTACTTC
TRBV7-2,TRBD2,TRBJ2-7,NA,CASSRRTSGRANEQYF,TGTGCCAGCAGCCGGCGGACTAGCGGGAGGGCCAACGAGCAGTACTTC
TRBV11-2,TRBD1,TRBJ2-2,NA,CASSLGQGAPGELFF,TGTGCCAGCAGCTTAGGACAGGGGGCCCCTGGGGAGCTGTTTTTT
TRBV7-6,TRBD2,TRBJ2-2,NA,CASSTLTSGNTGELFF,TGTGCCAGCAGCACTTTGACTAGCGGGAACACCGGGGAGCTGTTTTTT
TRBV7-9,TRBD1,TRBJ1-4,few,CASSLGFGTVEKLFF,TGTGCCAGCAGCTTAGGGTTCGGGACAGTTGAAAAACTGTTTTTT
TRBV28,NA,TRBJ1-5,NA,CASNTGGGGNQPQHF,TGTGCCAGCAACACTGGGGGGGGAGGCAATCAGCCCCAGCATTTT
TRBV11-2,TRBD1,TRBJ2-3,NA,CASSFVGWGQGRTTDTQYF,TGTGCCAGCAGCTTTGTGGGTTGGGGACAGGGGCGGACCACAGATACGCAGTATTTT
TRBV6-4,NA,TRBJ2-1,NA,CASSVQSYSYNEQFF,TGTGCCAGCAGTGTACAGTCTTACTCCTACAATGAGCAGTTCTTC
TRBV6-1,TRBD1,TRBJ1-1,few,CASRGQGREAFF,TGTGCCAGCAGGGGACAGGGTCGTGAAGCTTTCTTT
TRBV10-3,NA,TRBJ2-5,NA,CAISEPGRQETQYF,TGTGCCATCAGTGAGCCGGGAAGACAAGAGACCCAGTACTTC
TRBV18,NA,TRBJ1-2,NA,CASSPSGGEGYTF,TGTGCCAGCTCACCATCGGGAGGGGAAGGCTACACCTTC
TRBV6-6,TRBD1,TRBJ1-2,NA,CASSKRGQGARGYTF,TGTGCCAGCAGTAAACGTGGACAGGGGGCTCGGGGCTACACCTTC
TRBV6-5,NA,TRBJ1-1,few,CASSYGGTEAFF,TGTGCCAGCAGTTACGGGGGGACTGAAGCTTTCTTT
TRBV7-7,TRBD2,TRBJ2-1,NA,CASSLTSGSYEQFF,TGTGCTAGCAGCTTGACTAGCGGGAGCTATGAGCAGTTCTTC